These T cell receptor beta chains were read from a single sample in a study of blood T cell repertoires in COVID-19. Assay: immunoSEQ multiplex PCR; the TCRdb copy retains only in-frame clones and omits some. Of more than 150,000 clones in the sample, approximately 91% were seen once. What was sequenced was peripheral blood. The origin of the receptors is a man aged 40-55 years with acute or convalescent COVID-19. Both conserved end residues are part of each CDR3.

V: TRBV30; J: TRBJ1-2; CDR3: CAWSVPALETIHGYTF
V: TRBV11-2; J: TRBJ2-1; CDR3: CASSSRQGGYDEQFF
V: TRBV7-9; J: TRBJ1-2; CDR3: CASSLERGNYGYTF
V: TRBV5-1; J: TRBJ2-1; CDR3: CASSQAGTDNEQFF
V: TRBV7-6; J: TRBJ1-1; CDR3: CASTSTFGKGSEAFF
V: TRBV7-2; J: TRBJ1-1; CDR3: CASSYGGGRRNTEAFF
V: TRBV7-6; J: TRBJ1-2; CDR3: CASSLLQGWKDYGYTF
V: TRBV3-1/TRBV3-2; J: TRBJ1-1; CDR3: CASSQGAAEAFF
V: TRBV28; J: TRBJ1-2; CDR3: CASSDRTGRGYTF
V: TRBV2; J: TRBJ1-2; CDR3: CASSRTVDYGYTF
V: TRBV30; J: TRBJ1-1; CDR3: CAWSVWTGKNTEAFF
V: TRBV9; J: TRBJ2-3; CDR3: CASSVQDRGDTQYF
V: TRBV6-2/TRBV6-3; J: TRBJ1-1; CDR3: CASSLTDLNTEAFF
V: TRBV5-1; J: TRBJ2-5; CDR3: CASSLVPGTQETQYF
V: TRBV5-4; J: TRBJ2-5; CDR3: CASSSSPQGAGETQYF
V: TRBV5-1; J: TRBJ1-2; CDR3: CASREPGYGYTF
V: TRBV28; J: TRBJ2-3; CDR3: CASSSAGAHTDTQYF
V: TRBV19; J: TRBJ1-2; CDR3: CASSGDTYGYTF
V: TRBV5-5; J: TRBJ1-6; CDR3: CASSRDRANSPLHF
V: TRBV19; J: TRBJ2-7; CDR3: CASSGAGTGSRLTGEQYF
V: TRBV29-1; J: TRBJ2-1; CDR3: CSVEFRGLETYNEQFF
V: TRBV5-5; J: TRBJ1-5; CDR3: CASSLMAGLGNQPQHF
V: TRBV5-1; J: TRBJ1-1; CDR3: CASMLEGQGTEAFF
V: TRBV21-1; J: TRBJ2-1; CDR3: CASSSFNPGQSYNEQFF
V: TRBV2; J: TRBJ1-4; CDR3: CASSQGGEKLFF
V: TRBV3-1/TRBV3-2; J: TRBJ1-4; CDR3: CASSRGTVSNEKLFF
V: TRBV20-1; J: TRBJ2-7; CDR3: CSASRTAYEQYF
V: TRBV5-1; J: TRBJ2-7; CDR3: CASSLVMGQGSSYEQYF
V: TRBV12-3/TRBV12-4; J: TRBJ1-2; CDR3: CASTAGPHGYTF
V: TRBV7-3; J: TRBJ2-3; CDR3: CASSRAGGLTDTQYF
V: TRBV7-2; J: TRBJ2-2; CDR3: CASSLLSANTGELFF
V: TRBV11-2; J: TRBJ1-2; CDR3: CASSLDYTGGYTF
V: TRBV13; J: TRBJ1-3; CDR3: CASSFLVSGNTIYF
V: TRBV21-1; J: TRBJ2-7; CDR3: CASSKTDIPGTGDRGSYEQYF
V: TRBV21-1; J: TRBJ1-4; CDR3: CASSTQENEKLFF
V: TRBV29-1; J: TRBJ2-7; CDR3: CSASGQGVTYEQYF
V: TRBV5-1; J: TRBJ2-7; CDR3: CASSPSGAHGYEQYF
V: TRBV6-5; J: TRBJ2-2; CDR3: CASSYGQENTGELFF
V: TRBV7-8; J: TRBJ2-2; CDR3: CASSWPTEGGSTGELFF
V: TRBV14; J: TRBJ2-7; CDR3: CASSLGQLEQYF
V: TRBV25-1; J: TRBJ1-2; CDR3: CATWAGYGYTF
V: TRBV24-1; J: TRBJ1-2; CDR3: CATSDSGQGAYGYTF
V: TRBV19; J: TRBJ1-2; CDR3: CASSTQQGAGYTF
V: TRBV6-5; J: TRBJ2-7; CDR3: CASSYYGQGSYEQYF